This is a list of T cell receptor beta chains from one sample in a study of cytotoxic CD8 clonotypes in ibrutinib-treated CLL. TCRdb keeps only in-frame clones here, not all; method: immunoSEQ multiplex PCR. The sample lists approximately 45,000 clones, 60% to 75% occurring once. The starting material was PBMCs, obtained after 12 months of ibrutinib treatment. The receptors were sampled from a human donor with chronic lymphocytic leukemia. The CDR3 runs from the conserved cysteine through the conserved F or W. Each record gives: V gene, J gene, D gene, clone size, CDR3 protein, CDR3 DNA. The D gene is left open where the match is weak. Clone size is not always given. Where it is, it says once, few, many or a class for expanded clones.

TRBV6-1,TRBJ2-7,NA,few,CASSGFARRQYF,TGTGCCAGCAGTGGGTTCGCCCGACGGCAGTACTTC
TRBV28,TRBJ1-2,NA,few,CASSVGTLSGYTF,TGTGCCAGCAGCGTGGGGACCTTGTCGGGCTACACCTTC
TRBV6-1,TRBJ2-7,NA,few,CASSETGYYEQYF,TGTGCCAGCAGTGAAACAGGGTACTACGAGCAGTACTTC
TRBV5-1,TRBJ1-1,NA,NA,CASSFTANTEAFF,TGCGCCAGCAGCTTCACAGCCAACACTGAAGCTTTCTTT
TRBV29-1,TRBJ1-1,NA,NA,CSVALGVLNTEAFF,TGCAGCGTTGCCCTGGGGGTTTTGAACACTGAAGCTTTCTTT
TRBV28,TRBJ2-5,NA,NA,CASSFEQETQYF,TGTGCCAGCAGTTTCGAACAAGAGACCCAGTACTTC
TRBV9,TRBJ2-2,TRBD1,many,CASSPGQGGPGELFF,TGTGCCAGCAGCCCTGGACAGGGGGGCCCCGGGGAGCTGTTTTTT
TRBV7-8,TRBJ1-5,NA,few,CASSLSGDGESNQPQHF,TGTGCCAGCAGCTTATCAGGGGATGGTGAGAGCAATCAGCCCCAGCATTTT
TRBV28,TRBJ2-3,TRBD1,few,CASSQRGPRTDTQYF,TGTGCCAGCAGCCAAAGGGGGCCCCGCACAGATACGCAGTATTTT
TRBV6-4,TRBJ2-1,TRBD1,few,CASSDIAGQGSARQFF,TGTGCCAGCAGTGACATCGCCGGACAGGGATCTGCTCGGCAGTTCTTC
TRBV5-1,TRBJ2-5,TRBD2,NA,CASSQAGLAGQETQYF,TGCGCCAGCAGCCAAGCAGGACTAGCGGGGCAAGAGACCCAGTACTTC
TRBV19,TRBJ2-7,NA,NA,CASSIFGEQYF,TGTGCCAGTAGTATTTTCGGCGAGCAGTACTTC
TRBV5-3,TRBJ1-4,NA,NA,CASSLVTNEKLFF,TGTGCCAGCAGCTTGGTAACTAATGAAAAACTGTTTTTT
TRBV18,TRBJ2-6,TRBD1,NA,CASSLQGRSGANVLTF,TGTGCCAGCTCACTACAGGGGCGATCTGGGGCCAACGTCCTGACTTTC
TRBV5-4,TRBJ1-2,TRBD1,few,CASSLQGAVGYTF,TGTGCCAGCAGCCTACAGGGGGCGGTTGGCTACACCTTC
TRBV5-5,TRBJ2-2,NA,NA,CASSFTYYSGTGELFF,TGTGCCAGCAGCTTTACCTATTACAGTGGCACCGGGGAGCTGTTTTTT
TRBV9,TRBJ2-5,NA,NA,CASSLGTKETQYF,TGTGCCAGCAGCCTAGGGACCAAAGAGACCCAGTACTTC
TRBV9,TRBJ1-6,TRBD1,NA,CASSADRGGSPLHF,TGTGCCAGCAGCGCCGACAGGGGGGGATCACCCCTCCACTTT
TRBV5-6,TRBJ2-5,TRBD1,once,CASSSRTGRETQYF,TGTGCCAGCAGCTCGCGGACAGGGCGGGAGACCCAGTACTTC
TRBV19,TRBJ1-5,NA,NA,CASTRQPVNQPQHF,TGTGCCAGTACTAGGCAGCCCGTCAATCAGCCCCAGCATTTT
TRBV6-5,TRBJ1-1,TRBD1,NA,CASSRGTGRQAFF,TGTGCCAGCAGTCGGGGGACAGGTCGGCAAGCTTTCTTT
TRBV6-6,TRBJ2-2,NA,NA,CASSSGHRRTGELFF,TGTGCCAGCAGCTCGGGACATCGGAGGACCGGGGAGCTGTTTTTT
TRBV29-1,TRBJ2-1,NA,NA,CSSYGGPREQFF,TGCAGCTCTTATGGGGGGCCGCGTGAGCAGTTCTTC
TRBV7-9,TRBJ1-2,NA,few,CASSLPGRVYGYTF,TGTGCCAGCAGCTTACCGGGACGGGTCTATGGCTACACCTTC